Shown below are 27 T cell receptor beta chains from a single sample sequenced in a study of T cells in Graves' hyperthyroidism and ophthalmopathy. TCR beta CDR3 regions were amplified from RNA. The primer set for the first-round RT-PCR of the TCR CDR3 was HTBI. TCRdb passed the multiplex PCR reads through MiXCR, listing each CDR3 protein once. The repertoire has 500,000 or so distinct CDR3 sequences, approximately 16% of them found once; the top ten carry about 31%. The sample consisted of blood. Receptors were obtained from a woman aged 25 to 39 with Graves' ophthalmopathy.

This clonotype was observed a handful of times. The chain is built from TRBV9 and TRBJ1-2; a weak D match, TRBD1 (6 bases). The germline V gene has CDR1 SGDLS and CDR2 YYNGEE. The V and J ends lost 3 bases and 4 bases respectively, with 19 bases between them. The CDR3 covers 16 residues. This CDR3 is CASSGGGGQRSYGYTF. CDR3 nucleotide sequence: TGTGCCAGCAGCGGCGGGGGGGGACAAAGGAGCTATGGCTACACCTTC.

Ten or more counts support this clonotype. The chain links TRBV28 to TRBJ2-6, with 11 bases matching TRBD2. Per the germline V gene, CDR1 is MDHEN and CDR2 is SYDVKM. Germline trimming cut 4 bases from V and 0 bases from J; bases unmatched to any gene: 8. This CDR3 has 19 residues. The CDR3 sequence is CASSSALGLADSGANVLTF. DNA for the CDR3: TGTGCCAGCAGTTCGGCCCTGGGACTAGCGGACTCTGGGGCCAACGTCCTGACTTTC.

This clonotype showed up many times. The chain carries TRBV4-3 and TRBJ2-7, with unresolved D. The CDR3 covers 13 residues. CDR1 is LGHNA and CDR2 is YSLEER in the germline V gene. V lost 0 bases and J 2 bases, leaving 5 bases between the germline ends. Here the CDR3 DNA reads TGCGCCAGCAGCCAAGACTTACCCTACGAGCAGTACTTC. Translated, it gives CASSQDLPYEQYF.

This clonotype was detected ten times or more. The DNA for the CDR3 is TGCAGTGCTAGAGCAAGGTGGAAGGGGTCACCCCTCCACTTT. Translation: CSARARWKGSPLHF. The V and J genes are TRBV20-1 and TRBJ1-6; D perhaps matches TRBD1 (5 bases). Per the germline V gene, CDR1 is DFQATT and CDR2 is SNEGSKA (reference sequence). The length of the CDR3 is 14 residues. The V end lost 1 base, the J end lost 10 bases, and 14 bases lay between the germline ends.

CDR3 DNA sequence: TGTGCCAGCAGCTTAGGAGTTTTTACCGGGGAGCTGTTTTTT. Translating gives CASSLGVFTGELFF. The chain employs TRBV7-3 and TRBJ2-2; D gene uncertain. Trimming took off 2 bases at V and 5 bases at J, with 9 bases between the two ends. In germline, CDR1 is SGHTA, CDR2 FQGTGA. CDR3 size: 14 residues.

This clonotype was found many times. V usage is TRBV4-1 and J usage is TRBJ2-5, with 7 bases aligning to TRBD1. V lost 1 base, J lost 1 base, and 6 bases stayed unmatched. Germline values: CDR1 MGHRA, CDR2 YSYEKL. The CDR3 is 16 amino acids. The CDR3 nucleotides read TGCGCCAGCAGCCAAGGAGTCAGGGGGTTCCAAGAGACCCAGTACTTC. Translating gives CASSQGVRGFQETQYF.

In regard to this clonotype: Being one base from a much bigger clone, this may be a read error. The rearrangement joins TRBV11-3 to TRBJ2-7; a possible D gene is TRBD2 (6 bases). CDR1 is SGHNT and CDR2 is YENEEA in the germline V gene. This CDR3 spans 15 amino acids. The V end lost 0 bases, the J end lost 3 bases, and 12 bases lay between the germline ends. CDR3 amino acids: CASSLDTAGIYEQYF. The DNA of the CDR3 is TGTGCCAGCAGCTTAGATACCGCGGGAATCTACGAGCAGTACTTC.

This clonotype appeared a few times. A junction boundary mismatches the germline segment, possibly from a read error. This chain uses TRBV10-3 with TRBJ2-3; TRBD2 matches at 7 bases. The length of the CDR3 is 14 residues. Germline CDR1 and CDR2: ENHRY and SYGVKD. CDR3 in amino acids: CAINGGSGTDMQYF. The DNA for the CDR3 is TGTGCCATCAATGGCGGGAGTGGCACAGATATGCAGTATTTT.

In this sample, this clonotype turned up many times. The chain uses TRBV20-1 and TRBJ1-5; D gene unclear. CDR3 length equals 14 residues. Trimming pared 4 bases from V and 5 bases from J, leaving 15 bases between. Germline lookup yields CDR1 DFQATT and CDR2 SNEGSKA (reference sequence). The CDR3 protein is CSAKSSDEDQPQHF. The CDR3 DNA is TGCAGTGCTAAATCGTCAGATGAGGATCAGCCCCAGCATTTT.

This clonotype was counted at least ten times. This chain links TRBV4-3 with TRBJ1-1, with D unresolved. The CDR3 is 17 amino acids. Germline CDR1 reads LGHNA; CDR2 reads YSLEER. V lost 0 bases and J 0 bases, leaving 14 bases between the germline ends. This CDR3 reads CASSQDLGLTMNTEAFF. CDR3 bases: TGCGCCAGCAGCCAAGACCTCGGACTTACTATGAACACTGAAGCTTTCTTT.

This clonotype was picked up many times. This chain uses TRBV20-1 with TRBJ1-1; D unresolved. This CDR3 spans 12 amino acids. Germline V CDR1 and CDR2: DFQATT, SNEGSKA (reference sequence). Trimming removed 3 bases from V and 1 base from J, with 6 bases in between. The CDR3 spells CSASSANTEAFF. In nucleotides, the CDR3 is TGCAGTGCTAGTTCGGCGAACACTGAAGCTTTCTTT.

This clonotype has a handful of counts. The V gene is TRBV15, the J gene TRBJ2-1; tentatively, D is TRBD1 (6 bases). The CDR3 has 15 amino acids. V gave up 1 base and J gave up 12 bases, with 19 bases separating them. The V gene's germline CDR1 is LNHNV and CDR2 YYDKDF (reference sequence). The CDR3 DNA follows: TGTGCCACCAGCAGAGCGAGACAGGAGACGGTAGCGCAGTTCTTC. This gives the protein CATSRARQETVAQFF.

The table lists this clonotype with many counts. This chain connects TRBV20-1 to TRBJ1-5; D unclear. The CDR3 length is 13 residues. Trimming removed 2 bases at V and 8 bases at J, with 13 bases between. Germline V CDR1 and CDR2: DFQATT, SNEGSKA (reference sequence). CDR3 in amino acids: CSARKAPREPQHF. The CDR3 coding sequence is TGCAGTGCTAGAAAGGCACCCCGGGAGCCCCAGCATTTT.

This clonotype came up many times. This chain links TRBV5-6 with TRBJ2-1; 7 nucleotides align to TRBD2. This CDR3 is 14 amino acids long. The J segment lost 9 bases and the V segment lost 1 base, leaving 7 bases of the junction unmatched. Germline lookup yields CDR1 SGHDT and CDR2 YYEEEE. The chain's CDR3 is CASSLQREVSEQFF. The CDR3 DNA reads TGTGCCAGCAGCTTGCAACGGGAGGTGAGTGAGCAGTTCTTC. Supplemented by reference TRBV5-6 and TRBJ2-1, the full variable domain reads DAGVTQSPTHLIKTRGQQVTLRCSPKSGHDTVSWYQQALGQGPQFIFQYYEEEERQRGNFPDRFSGHQFPNYSSELNVNALLLGDSALYLCASSLQREVSEQFFGPGTRLTVL.

There are many counts of this clonotype. The chain uses TRBV20-1 and TRBJ2-1; 11 bases are shared with TRBD2. There are 14 residues in the CDR3. The V gene end was trimmed by 8 bases and the J gene end by 7 bases; junction bases not matched to a gene: 10. The germline V gene has CDR1 DFQATT and CDR2 SNEGSKA (reference sequence). The CDR3 sequence: CSSPQTSGSNEQFF. The CDR3 DNA reads as TGCAGTTCCCCGCAAACTAGCGGGAGTAATGAGCAGTTCTTC.

This clonotype was seen more than once but under ten times. The chain carries TRBV6-4 and TRBJ2-7; D is possibly TRBD1 or TRBD2 (5 bases each). This CDR3 region has 15 residues. Trimming took 4 bases from V and 3 from J, leaving 16 bases between them. Germline CDR1 is MRHNA and CDR2 is SNTAGT. CDR3: CASSVSAVGGYEQYF. CDR3 nucleotide sequence: TGTGCCAGCAGTGTGTCAGCGGTTGGGGGCTACGAGCAGTACTTC.

V and J are TRBV18 and TRBJ1-2; D remains unclear. V lost 3 bases and J 3 bases, leaving 14 bases between the germline ends. Germline CDR1 reads KGHSH; CDR2 reads LQKENI. This CDR3 comprises 15 residues. The CDR3 region is CASSPVAAYHYGYTF. The CDR3 bases are TGTGCCAGCTCACCTGTGGCGGCCTACCACTATGGCTACACCTTC.

This clonotype has at least ten counts. The V gene is TRBV7-3, the J gene TRBJ1-1, with 8 nucleotides matching TRBD1. Germline-derived CDR1 and CDR2 are SGHTA and FQGTGA. Losses at the gene ends were 0 bases for V and 1 base for J; bases not matched to a gene: 1. This CDR3 comprises 15 residues. The CDR3 region has the DNA TGTGCCAGCAGCTTAACTGGGACAGGGAACACTGAAGCTTTCTTT. Amino acid sequence: CASSLTGTGNTEAFF.

The chain joins TRBV7-2 to TRBJ2-7; D may be TRBD1 (5 bases). The CDR3 length is 13 residues. Germline CDR1 is SGHTA and CDR2 is FQGNSA. Trimming cost V 4 bases and J 5 bases, with 12 bases left between them. The CDR3 bases are TGTGCCAGCAGCTCACCACAGGCCCACGAGCAGTACTTC. It yields the protein CASSSPQAHEQYF.

As to this clonotype: This may be a read error, as it is one base from a much larger clone. The chain has TRBV6-5 and TRBJ1-5; D not certain. This CDR3 has 16 residues. Germline assignment: CDR1 MNHEY and CDR2 SVGAGI. CDR3 amino acids: CSSSYSGWTVDQPQHF. Written as DNA, the CDR3 is TGTTCCAGCAGTTACTCGGGGTGGACGGTGGATCAGCCCCAGCATTTT.

At least ten counts were recorded for this clonotype. The chain couples TRBV9 to TRBJ2-3, with D possibly being TRBD2 (6 bases). The length of the CDR3 is 14 residues. The germline V and J ends were trimmed by 2 bases and 5 bases, with 12 bases remaining between them. CDR1 SGDLS and CDR2 YYNGEE come from the germline V gene. The CDR3 coding sequence is TGTGCCAGCAGCGTCGGACCGGGAGTAGATACGCAGTATTTT. Translating gives CASSVGPGVDTQYF.

This clonotype has only a few counts. This chain joins TRBV4-3 and TRBJ2-6; D gene uncertain. The germline V gene has CDR1 LGHNA and CDR2 YSLEER. CDR3 length: 15 residues. Trimming left V 4 bases short and J 4 bases short, with 11 bases between. This chain's CDR3 is CASSPLPVGANVLTF. CDR3 in DNA: TGCGCCAGCAGCCCGCTTCCTGTGGGGGCCAACGTCCTGACTTTC.

This clonotype was observed at least ten times. This chain joins TRBV11-2 and TRBJ2-1; D may be TRBD1 (6 bases). The CDR3 is 14 amino acids. The V and J ends lost 1 base and 15 bases respectively, with 19 bases between them. Germline values: CDR1 SGHAT, CDR2 FQNNGV. The CDR3 is CASSLGFASGELFF. The CDR3 region has the DNA TGTGCCAGCAGCTTAGGATTTGCGTCAGGGGAGTTGTTCTTC. The full variable domain, rest sourced from reference TRBV11-2 and TRBJ2-1, is EAGVAQSPRYKIIEKRQSVAFWCNPISGHATLYWYQQILGQGPKLLIQFQNNGVVDDSQLPKDRFSAERLKGVDSTLKIQPAKLEDSAVYLCASSLGFASGELFFGPGTRLTVL.

This clonotype has just a few counts. The rearrangement uses TRBV4-1 and TRBJ2-3; D may be TRBD2 (5 bases). Trimming took off 4 bases at V and 4 bases at J, with 21 bases between the two ends. Per germline, CDR1 MGHRA and CDR2 YSYEKL. The CDR3 runs to 17 residues. This CDR3 is CASSPGRRTATSDTQYF. For the CDR3, the DNA is TGCGCCAGCAGCCCTGGCCGGAGGACCGCGACCTCAGATACGCAGTATTTT.

This clonotype came up many times. This chain links TRBV7-9 with TRBJ1-2, with D possibly being TRBD1 (5 bases). Per germline, CDR1 SEHNR and CDR2 FQNEAQ (reference sequence). CDR3 length: 14 amino acids. V lost 4 bases, J lost 0 bases, and 9 bases lay in between. This chain's CDR3 is CASSWDGTNYGYTF. The CDR3 nucleotides are TGTGCCAGCAGCTGGGACGGAACTAACTATGGCTACACCTTC.

This clonotype was found many times. The V call is TRBV10-3, the J call TRBJ2-7; 7 nucleotides agree with TRBD1. CDR1 is ENHRY, CDR2 SYGVKD, per germline. Trimming took 10 bases from V and 4 from J; bases not matched to a gene: 7. CDR3 length: 12 residues. The CDR3 DNA sequence: TGTGCCACCAGGGACAGCCAGTACGAGCAGTACTTC. This sequence encodes CATRDSQYEQYF.

The chain carries TRBV11-2 and TRBJ2-3; 9 nucleotides align to TRBD2. Looked up from germline, CDR1 is SGHAT and CDR2 is FQNNGV. This CDR3 region has 13 residues. The junction had 7 bases not matched to a gene; V was cut back by 5 bases and J by 10 bases. The CDR3 protein is CASSPPSGIPQYF. CDR3 bases: TGTGCCAGCAGCCCTCCTAGCGGGATCCCGCAGTATTTT.